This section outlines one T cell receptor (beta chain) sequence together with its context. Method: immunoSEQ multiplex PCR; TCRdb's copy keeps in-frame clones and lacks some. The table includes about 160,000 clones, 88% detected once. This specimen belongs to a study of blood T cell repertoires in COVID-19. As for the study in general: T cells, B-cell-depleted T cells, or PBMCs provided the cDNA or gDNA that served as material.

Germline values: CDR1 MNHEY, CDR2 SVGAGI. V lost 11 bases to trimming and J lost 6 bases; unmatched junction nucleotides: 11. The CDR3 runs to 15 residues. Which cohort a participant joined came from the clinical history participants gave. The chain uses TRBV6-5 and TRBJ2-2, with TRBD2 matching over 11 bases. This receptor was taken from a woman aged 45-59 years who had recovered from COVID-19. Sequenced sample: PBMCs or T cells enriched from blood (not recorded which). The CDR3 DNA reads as TGTGCCTCACACCCAGGGACTAGCGGAGCCGGGGAGCTGTTTTTT. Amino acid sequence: CASHPGTSGAGELFF.